This entry lists 21 T cell receptor beta chains sequenced from one sample in a study of T cells in Graves' hyperthyroidism and ophthalmopathy. Template material for amplifying TCR beta CDR3 regions consisted of RNA transcripts. The primer set for the first-round RT-PCR of the TCR CDR3 was HTBI. Each CDR3 protein gets one entry after TCRdb re-called the multiplex PCR reads with MiXCR. Of around 380,000 distinct CDR3 sequences in the sample, 13% are singletons; the top ten hold around 21%. The sequenced sample consisted of blood. These receptors came from a young man with Graves' hyperthyroidism that later progressed to Graves' ophthalmopathy.

This clonotype was observed at least ten times. CDR3 DNA: TGTGCCAGCAGCTCTCCATGGACAGGGAACTATGGCTACACCTTC. Translated, it gives CASSSPWTGNYGYTF. This chain connects TRBV7-2 to TRBJ1-2; 8 bases line up with TRBD1. V was pared by 4 bases and J by 2 bases, with 6 bases of the junction left unmatched. Germline-derived CDR1 and CDR2 are SGHTA and FQGNSA. The CDR3 is 15 residues long.

At least ten counts were recorded for this clonotype. The chain employs TRBV2 and TRBJ2-5; tentatively, D is TRBD2 (6 bases). This CDR3 spans 15 amino acids. CDR1 and CDR2 (germline): SNHLY, FYNNEI. Trimming cost V 7 bases and J 0 bases, with 15 bases left between them. In nucleotides, the CDR3 is TGTGCCAGCATAAATTTCGGGACTTACCAAGAGACCCAGTACTTC. It translates to CASINFGTYQETQYF.

The rearrangement links TRBV20-1 to TRBJ1-3; no reliable D call. Trimming cost V 2 bases and J 3 bases, with 8 bases left between them. The CDR3 totals 13 residues. Germline loops: CDR1 DFQATT, CDR2 SNEGSKA (reference sequence). CDR3 DNA: TGCAGTGCTAGATCTTTTTATGGAAACACCATATATTTT. Amino acid sequence: CSARSFYGNTIYF.

This rearrangement joins TRBV13 to TRBJ2-1, with 10 nucleotides matching TRBD2. With V trimmed by 5 bases and J by 4 bases, 8 bases remained unmatched. The germline CDR1 and CDR2 sequences are PRHDT and FYEKMQ (reference sequence). There are 16 residues in the CDR3. For the CDR3, the DNA is TGTGCCAGCAGCCCCAGGGGGACTAGCGCTTACAATGAGCAGTTCTTC. It codes for CASSPRGTSAYNEQFF.

This rearrangement joins TRBV7-2 to TRBJ2-6, with a possible D match to TRBD2 (6 bases). Trimming cost V 1 base and J 2 bases, with 9 bases left between them. Germline CDR1 and CDR2: SGHTA and FQGNSA. This CDR3 comprises 16 residues. DNA of the CDR3: TGTGCCAGCAGCTTAGGTGGGGGGACTGGGGCCAACGTCCTGACTTTC. It specifies CASSLGGGTGANVLTF.

This clonotype was detected ten times or more. The chain recombines TRBV28 with TRBJ1-5, with D uncertain. The CDR3 is made up of 15 amino acids. The V and J ends lost 2 bases and 7 bases respectively, with 15 bases between them. The germline CDR1 and CDR2 sequences are MDHEN and SYDVKM. The CDR3 DNA follows: TGTGCCAGCAGTTTAGGGCAAGCGGGGAACCAGCCCCAGCATTTT. As protein: CASSLGQAGNQPQHF.

This clonotype was recorded many times. The chain has TRBV28 and TRBJ1-6, with 8 nucleotides matching TRBD1. Germline CDR1 reads MDHEN; CDR2 reads SYDVKM. The V segment lost 5 bases and the J segment 8 bases; nucleotides outside the gene matches: 5. The CDR3 is 14 amino acids. In nucleotides, the CDR3 is TGTGCCAGCAGTCCCGACAGGGGTGATTCACCCCTCCACTTT. It yields the protein CASSPDRGDSPLHF. Combining the CDR3 with reference TRBV28 and TRBJ1-6 gives the whole variable domain DVKVTQSSRYLVKRTGEKVFLECVQDMDHENMFWYRQDPGLGLRLIYFSYDVKMKEKGDIPEGYSVSREKKERFSLILESASTNQTSMYLCASSPDRGDSPLHFGNGTRLTVT.

This clonotype was seen a handful of times. The V and J genes are TRBV5-5 and TRBJ2-3; 8 bases map to TRBD2. Germline CDR1 reads SGHKS; CDR2 reads YYEKEE (reference sequence). Unmatched junction bases numbered 6, after V lost 2 bases and J lost 4 bases. The CDR3 sequence is 15 residues long. The CDR3 DNA is TGTGCCAGCAGCTTTAACGGGGGGGCCGCAGATACGCAGTATTTT. Translation gives CASSFNGGAADTQYF.

The table lists this clonotype with many counts. The V and J genes are TRBV18 and TRBJ1-1; D is perhaps TRBD1 (5 bases). The CDR3 covers 15 residues. Trimming removed 0 bases from V and 3 bases from J, with 11 bases in between. CDR1 is KGHSH, CDR2 LQKENI, per germline. CDR3: CASSPPSGADTEAFF. CDR3 coding DNA: TGTGCCAGCTCACCACCGTCCGGGGCGGACACTGAAGCTTTCTTT.

This clonotype appeared many times. The chain carries TRBV20-1 and TRBJ1-4; D gene uncertain. The CDR3 has 10 residues. Trimming shortened V by 6 bases and J by 5 bases, and 4 bases separated the two germline ends. Germline lookup yields CDR1 DFQATT and CDR2 SNEGSKA (reference sequence). CDR3 residues: CSALNEKLFF. The DNA of the CDR3 is TGCAGTGCGCTCAATGAAAAACTGTTTTTT.

V and J are TRBV20-1 and TRBJ2-7; a weak D match, TRBD2 (5 bases). The length of the CDR3 is 12 residues. The germline CDR1 and CDR2 sequences are DFQATT and SNEGSKA (reference sequence). Trimming left V 3 bases short and J 7 bases short, with 13 bases between. CDR3 sequence reads: CSAREAGLEQYF. DNA for the CDR3: TGCAGTGCTAGGGAAGCCGGACTTGAGCAGTACTTC.

This clonotype was recorded a few times. The gene calls are TRBV7-2 and TRBJ1-4, with a possible D match to TRBD1 (6 bases). V lost 5 bases and J 5 bases, leaving 12 bases between the germline ends. Germline CDR1 and CDR2: SGHTA and FQGNSA. The CDR3 length is 14 residues. The CDR3 is CASSDRLGNEKLFF. CDR3 in DNA: TGTGCCAGCAGCGACAGGTTAGGGAATGAAAAACTGTTTTTT.

This clonotype has a count of ten or more. The chain employs TRBV11-3 and TRBJ2-7, with D tentatively TRBD1 (6 bases). V lost 5 bases and J lost 9, with 23 bases in between. Per germline, CDR1 SGHNT and CDR2 YENEEA. This CDR3 has 15 residues. The CDR3 DNA sequence: TGTGCCAGCAGCCCCCACCGGGACACCTTGCCTCGGCAGTACTTC. This codes for CASSPHRDTLPRQYF. Looking up the rest from reference TRBV11-3 and TRBJ2-7 gives the full variable domain: EAGVVQSPRYKIIEKKQPVAFWCNPISGHNTLYWYLQNLGQGPELLIRYENEEAVDDSQLPKDRFSAERLKGVDSTLKIQPAELGDSAVYLCASSPHRDTLPRQYFGPGTRLTVT.

About this clonotype itself: The junction does not match germline at one end; this may be a read error. V and J are TRBV12-3 or TRBV12-4 and TRBJ1-2; no clear D gene. The length of the CDR3 is 12 residues. Here the CDR3 DNA reads TGTGCCAACAGTGATTCGGAATGGGGCTACACCTTC. Amino acid sequence: CANSDSEWGYTF.

This clonotype was seen ten or more times. The rearrangement links TRBV7-9 to TRBJ2-1; maybe TRBD2 (6 bases). Trimming removed 4 bases from V and 3 bases from J, with 13 bases in between. The CDR3 is 15 residues long. The germline V gene encodes CDR1 SEHNR and CDR2 FQNEAQ (reference sequence). CDR3 in DNA: TGTGCCAGCAGCTCCCGTCGGGACTTCTACAATGAGCAGTTCTTC. Protein sequence: CASSSRRDFYNEQFF.

This clonotype was observed a few times. The junction shows a germline mismatch at one end, possibly a read error. This rearrangement joins TRBV6-9 to TRBJ2-7; possibly TRBD1 for D (6 bases). This CDR3 is built from 13 residues. From germline, CDR1 is MNHGY and CDR2 SVAAGI. The CDR3: CASSVQTGYEQYF. CDR3 coding DNA: TGCGCCAGCAGTGTCCAGACAGGCTACGAGCAGTACTTC.

This sequence joins TRBV2 and TRBJ1-5; D unclear. The V end was cut by 5 bases, the J end by 3 bases, with 14 bases between. This CDR3 is 15 amino acids long. Germline CDR1 SNHLY, CDR2 FYNNEI. The CDR3 nucleotides are TGTGCCAGCAGTTTGACTTCACAGCCCAATCAGCCCCAGCATTTT. As protein: CASSLTSQPNQPQHF.

Many counts were recorded for this clonotype. The V and J genes are TRBV2 and TRBJ2-2, with D hard to call. This CDR3 region has 15 residues. V lost 10 bases and J 4 bases, leaving 19 bases between the germline ends. The germline gives CDR1 SNHLY, CDR2 FYNNEI. This CDR3 is CAILPNGRSTGELFF. The CDR3 DNA reads as TGTGCCATCTTACCTAACGGCAGGAGCACCGGGGAGCTGTTTTTT.

This clonotype was seen ten or more times. The rearrangement joins TRBV20-1 to TRBJ1-1, with 7 bases identical to TRBD1. The CDR3 is 12 amino acids. Germline lookup yields CDR1 DFQATT and CDR2 SNEGSKA (reference sequence). CDR3 sequence (DNA): TGCAGGGGGACAGCGGGGGACACTGAAGCTTTCTTT. Its protein product is CRGTAGDTEAFF.

In its sample, this clonotype was seen many times. The chain recombines TRBV15 with TRBJ1-1; no clear D gene. This CDR3 region has 12 residues. Germline V gene data show CDR1 as LNHNV and CDR2 as YYDKDF (reference sequence). V lost 5 bases and J lost 8, with 12 bases in between. For the CDR3, the DNA is TGTGCCACCAGCCGGGCACCGTCAGAAGCTTTCTTT. As protein: CATSRAPSEAFF.

This clonotype has ten or more counts. J is TRBJ1-2 and V is TRBV20-1; TRBD1 aligns across 8 bases. This CDR3 comprises 11 residues. Germline CDR1 reads DFQATT; CDR2 reads SNEGSKA (reference sequence). Here the CDR3 reads CSLTGDDGYTF. The CDR3 nucleotides are TGCAGCCTGACAGGGGACGATGGCTACACCTTC.